This T cell receptor beta chain was captured in a study of cytomegalovirus exposure and HLA in healthy donors. Turning to this clone: Its antigen is currently unknown.

Study-level results: Using a false discovery rate of 0.05, a later analysis showed that 16,951 TCR beta sequences were associated with HLA alleles. Under in vitro conditions, three CMV-associated chains were confirmed as specific for CMV antigens. As a later analysis showed, several of the most significant clusters appeared to be linked to common viral pathogens.

It was with 60 Vbeta and 13 Jbeta primers that the PCR ran. Profiled with immunoSEQ multiplex PCR; TCRdb holds only in-frame clones, not every one. Of roughly 190,000 clones listed, roughly 80% were seen once; the top ten hold roughly 3.6%. The CDR3 is 18 amino acids. The chain recombines TRBV12-1 with TRBJ2-7; TRBD2 reflects the table's D call only, with no check against the DNA. TRBV12-1 is deemed a pseudogene. The sample comprised PBMCs. The clonotype was recovered from a man aged 40-50 years in good health and CMV-seropositive. The CDR3 nucleotides read TGTGCCAGCAGCTTACCCACTAGCGGGAGGACTAGCTCCTACGAGCAGTACTTC. It codes for CASSLPTSGRTSSYEQYF.